This TCR beta chain was obtained from a study of breast tumors, draining lymph nodes, adjacent tissues. TCRdb recomputed calls from the multiplex PCR reads with MiXCR, one row per CDR3 protein. The sample holds about 270,000 distinct CDR3 sequences, around 31% seen once. Breast cancer patients provided tissue from their axillary draining lymph nodes. V was pared by 6 bases and J by 1 base, with 9 bases between. CDR3 length: 13 residues. CDR1 and CDR2 from the germline V gene are MNHEY and SVGAGI. This clonotype was counted ten times or more. The sample was axillary lymph node tissue. The TCR was taken from a female donor with breast cancer. Some clones in this sample may be carry-over from other donors' samples. The rearrangement links TRBV6-5 to TRBJ1-2, with D maybe TRBD1 (6 bases). As DNA, the CDR3 is TGTGCCAGCAGAGGACAGAATAACTATGGCTACACCTTC. This codes for CASRGQNNYGYTF.